The 20 T cell receptor beta chains below all came from one sample that was sequenced in a study of tissue T cells after allogeneic stem cell transplantation (dated by TCRdb to 2021 to 2024). Receptors were amplified or captured by the immunoSEQ multiplex PCR assay. Imported from immuneACCESS, the table was reduced by TCRdb to in-frame sequences with V and J called. These copies leave out some clones; in studies compared against another copy, an unresolved V gene accounts for under half, and the cause of the remainder is not known. In this sample the table shows around 3,200 clones, about 42% of which occur a single time. The ten largest clonotypes hold approximately 33% of the sample. Read against the paper, the sample's time point label means: mouse harvest day 14 after allogeneic transplant. Mouse grafts combined 10^7 T-cell-depleted bone marrow cells with 10^6 splenic CD5+ T cells, given via tail vein injection.

Sequencing was performed on gut tissue. These receptor sequences come from a female BALB/c mouse given C57BL/6 T cells with graft-versus-host disease after an allogeneic hematopoietic cell transplant.

This clone was seen only a few times. The genes and germline here are from mouse. Coverage ceases 1 residue before the CDR3 finishes, and the germline J gene fills in the end. V gene TRBV5 combines with J gene TRBJ2-1; D perhaps matches TRBD2 (7 bases). The length of the CDR3 is 15 residues. Germline-derived CDR1 and CDR2 are LGHNA and YNLKQL (reference sequence). The V and J ends lost 1 base and 4 bases respectively, with 11 bases between them. The CDR3 loop is CASSQVGGGYAEQFF. CDR3 bases read: TGTGCCAGCAGCCAAGTAGGGGGGGGGTATGCTGAGCAGTTC.

Remarks on this clone: Gene names refer to mouse genes. The read comes to an end 1 residue before the CDR3 does, leaving the germline J gene to fill in the end. The chain is built from TRBV3 and TRBJ1-3; 8 positions match TRBD1. The V segment lost 1 base and the J segment 2 bases; nucleotides outside the gene matches: 1. The CDR3 has 15 residues. CDR1 and CDR2 from the germline V gene are SNHLY and FYNGKV (reference sequence). CDR3 protein: CASSLEQGAGNTLYF. The covered CDR3 bases are TGTGCCAGCAGCTTAGAACAGGGGGCTGGAAATACGCTCTAT.

This clone appeared a single time. Mouse gene names apply. The read ends 1 residue shy of where the CDR3 ends; the end is completed using the germline J gene. V usage is TRBV15 and J usage is TRBJ1-4; D not certain. The CDR3 consists of 13 residues. The V end was cut by 5 bases, the J end by 4 bases, with 8 bases between. The germline gives CDR1 SGHND, CDR2 FRSKSL. The covered CDR3 bases are TGTGCCAGCAGTCCCGGGGTCAACGAAAGATTATTT. It translates to CASSPGVNERLF. The full CDR3 sequence reads CASSPGVNERLFF.

This clone was detected a few times. The gene names given are mouse names. The read ends 1 residue early relative to the CDR3; the germline J gene fills the gap. V and J are TRBV26 and TRBJ2-7; no clear D gene. The CDR3 loop spans 11 amino acids. Trimming took 8 bases from V and 3 from J, leaving 8 bases between them. In germline, CDR1 is KGHPV, CDR2 FQNQEV (reference sequence). This chain's CDR3 is CASSGYYEQYF. The CDR3 bases that were read are TGTGCCAGCTCCGGCTACTATGAACAGTAC.

A word on this clone: Gene names follow the mouse nomenclature. The DNA ends 1 residue before the CDR3 does, and the rest of the CDR3 is filled in from the germline J gene. The chain carries TRBV26 and TRBJ2-3; no firm D call. CDR1 KGHPV and CDR2 FQNQEV come from the germline V gene (reference sequence). Trimming pared 1 base from V and 1 base from J, leaving 6 bases between. The CDR3 has 14 residues. The part of the CDR3 DNA that was read is TGTGCCAGCAGTCTGTACCAGGGTGCAGAAACGCTGTAT. It yields the protein CASSLYQGAETLY. The complete CDR3 reads CASSLYQGAETLYF.

A word on this clone: Each gene name is a mouse one. Sequencing ends 1 residue short of the CDR3 end; the germline J gene provides the rest. V usage is TRBV16 and J usage is TRBJ2-3, with D perhaps TRBD1 (5 bases). Germline lookup yields CDR1 SGHSA and CDR2 FRNQAP. CDR3 length: 15 residues. V gave up 2 bases and J gave up 0 bases, with 9 bases separating them. The covered CDR3 bases are TGTGCAAGCAGCTTACCCAGGGTTAGTGCAGAAACGCTGTAT. Its translation: CASSLPRVSAETLY. The CDR3 in its entirety is CASSLPRVSAETLYF.

Of note for this clone: Gene names refer to mouse genes. The read is 1 residue too short to cover the CDR3 end, so that end is filled in from the germline J gene. This chain joins TRBV31 and TRBJ1-3; maybe TRBD1 (5 bases). Germline V CDR1 and CDR2: GKSSPN, SITVG. The CDR3 covers 13 residues. Trimming left V 2 bases short and J 3 bases short, with 8 bases between. The CDR3 DNA, read in part, is TGTGCCTGGAGTAGAGGGGATGGAAATACGCTCTAT. Its translation is CAWSRGDGNTLY. The entire CDR3 is CAWSRGDGNTLYF.

Of note for this clone: The genes and germline here are from mouse. The DNA ends 1 residue before the CDR3 does, and the rest of the CDR3 is filled in from the germline J gene. The chain is built from TRBV29 and TRBJ1-3; TRBD1 agrees at 8 bases. V gave up 5 bases and J gave up 4 bases; unmatched junction bases: 1. CDR3 length equals 13 residues. CDR1 is MSHET and CDR2 is SYDVDS in the germline V gene. The CDR3 spells CASSRDRGNTLYF. The covered CDR3 bases are TGTGCTAGCAGTAGGGACAGGGGAAATACGCTCTAT.

With respect to this clone: The gene names here belong to mouse. The CDR3 extends 1 residue past the end of the read, so its final part is completed from the germline J gene. The chain couples TRBV15 to TRBJ2-4; perhaps TRBD1 as D (6 bases). Germline CDR1 reads SGHND; CDR2 reads FRSKSL. Trimming took 5 bases from V and 1 from J, leaving 7 bases between them. The CDR3 sequence is 13 residues long. Partial CDR3 DNA: TGTGCCAGCAGTCGACAGGGTCAAAACACCTTGTAC. Encoded protein: CASSRQGQNTLY. The CDR3 in full is CASSRQGQNTLYF.

This clone was observed a handful of times. Mouse gene names apply. The missing CDR3 end, 1 residue past where the read stops, is filled in from the germline J gene. This chain uses TRBV12-1 with TRBJ1-2, with D possibly being TRBD1 (6 bases). Germline V gives CDR1 SGHSN, CDR2 HYEKVE. The CDR3 contains 14 residues. Trimming stripped 1 base from V and 0 bases from J, with 8 bases between. This CDR3 is CASSLGHTNSDYTF. The CDR3 DNA, read in part, is TGTGCCAGCTCTCTGGGACATACAAACTCCGACTACACC. Variable domain in full (rest from reference TRBV12-1 and TRBJ1-2): DSGVVQSPRHIIKEKGGRSVLTCIPISGHSNVVWYQQTLGKELKFLIQHYEKVERDKGFLPSRFSVQQFDDYHSEMNMSALELEDSAMYFCASSLGHTNSDYTFGSGTRLLVI.

This clone is classed as medium-sized. Here the gene names and germline are mouse. The read gets to within 1 residue of the CDR3 end, and the germline J gene fills in the rest. The rearrangement uses TRBV16 and TRBJ1-4; TRBD1 is a possible D gene (5 bases). Germline CDR1 SGHSA, CDR2 FRNQAP. The CDR3 is made up of 14 amino acids. Trimming removed 0 bases from V and 5 bases from J, with 7 bases in between. The CDR3 DNA, read in part, is TGTGCAAGCAGCTTAGAGGGGGTAAACGAAAGATTATTT. Encoded protein: CASSLEGVNERLF. The entire CDR3 protein is CASSLEGVNERLFF.

The sample holds a few counts of this clone. Gene names are mouse gene names. The DNA ends 1 residue before the CDR3 does, and the rest of the CDR3 is filled in from the germline J gene. This rearrangement joins TRBV2 to TRBJ2-5; 10 bases map to TRBD2. CDR1 is LGHNA, CDR2 YSYQKL, per germline. The CDR3 totals 15 residues. J gave up 4 bases and V 5 bases, and 6 bases lay outside the gene matches. CDR3 bases read: TGTGCCAGCAGCTACCCTGGGACTGGGGAAGACACCCAGTAC. This codes for CASSYPGTGEDTQY. The complete CDR3 sequence is CASSYPGTGEDTQYF.

In regard to this clone: Gene names denote mouse genes. The read ends 1 residue before the CDR3 terminus; that terminus is restored from the germline J gene. The rearrangement uses TRBV26 and TRBJ2-4, with D possibly matching TRBD1 (6 bases). Germline CDR1 and CDR2: KGHPV and FQNQEV (reference sequence). The CDR3 totals 14 residues. Between the trimmed V and J ends, which lost 3 bases and 0 bases, there was a span of 7 bases. The CDR3 DNA, read in part, is TGTGCCAGCAGTCTCGGGACAAGTCAAAACACCTTGTAC. Its protein product is CASSLGTSQNTLY. The complete CDR3 protein is CASSLGTSQNTLYF.

This clone was seen only a few times. These gene names are mouse names. With the read ending 1 residue before the CDR3 end, the germline J gene is used to fill in that end. This sequence joins TRBV12-1 and TRBJ1-1, with D possibly being TRBD1 (6 bases). CDR1 and CDR2 from the germline V gene are SGHSN and HYEKVE. The CDR3 is made up of 13 amino acids. V was clipped by 7 bases and J by 3 bases, with 14 bases between them. The sequenced CDR3 bases are TGTGCCAGTTCCAGGGGTCGGGACACAGAAGTCTTC. Its translation is CASSRGRDTEVF. The CDR3 as a whole reads CASSRGRDTEVFF.

This clone has a handful of counts. Gene names follow the mouse nomenclature. The read ends 1 residue early relative to the CDR3; the germline J gene fills the gap. The J gene is TRBJ2-5, the V gene TRBV26; TRBD1 aligns across 8 bases. CDR3 length: 13 residues. The germline V gene encodes CDR1 KGHPV and CDR2 FQNQEV (reference sequence). With 4 bases clipped from V and 6 bases from J, the junction kept 3 bases outside the gene matches. CDR3 DNA (partial): TGTGCCAGCAGTCACCAGGGGGCCGACACCCAGTAC. This codes for CASSHQGADTQY. The whole CDR3 sequence reads CASSHQGADTQYF.

Concerning this clone: The gene names here belong to mouse. CDR3 bases read: TGCACCTGCAGTGCGGCAGGGAGGAACACAGAAGTCTTC. It is translated as CTCSAAGRNTEVF. The whole CDR3 sequence is CTCSAAGRNTEVFF. The rearrangement joins TRBV1 to TRBJ1-1; TRBD1 is a possible D gene (5 bases). The read terminates 1 residue ahead of where the CDR3 ends, so the germline J gene completes it. CDR1 NSQYPW and CDR2 LRSPGD come from the germline V gene (reference sequence). The CDR3 has 14 amino acids. V was pared by 3 bases and J by 1 base, with 9 bases between.

This clone rates as medium-sized. Germline and genes: mouse. The CDR3 extends 1 residue past the end of the read, so its final part is completed from the germline J gene. The gene calls are TRBV26 and TRBJ2-5, with a tentative D call TRBD2 (6 bases). CDR1 is KGHPV and CDR2 is FQNQEV in the germline V gene (reference sequence). Trimming took 0 bases from V and 3 from J, leaving 7 bases between them. This CDR3 spans 14 amino acids. CDR3 protein: CASSLSGGQDTQYF. CDR3 bases read: TGTGCCAGCAGTCTGTCGGGGGGACAAGACACCCAGTAC.

A note on this clone: Mouse gene names apply. The sequence runs out 1 residue before the end of the CDR3; the remainder is reconstructed from the germline J gene. The chain has TRBV12-2 and TRBJ2-5; the match to TRBD2 covers 10 bases. Germline CDR1 SGHLS, CDR2 HYDKME. The CDR3 length is 14 residues. Trimming took 1 base from V and 6 from J; bases not matched to a gene: 3. CDR3 region: CASSLTGGRDTQYF. CDR3 DNA, as far as it was read: TGTGCCAGCTCTCTGACTGGGGGGAGGGACACCCAGTAC.

This clone was counted only a few times. Gene names are mouse gene names. Read coverage stops 1 residue before the CDR3 terminus; the germline J gene supplies the remainder. The rearrangement joins TRBV15 to TRBJ1-1; no clear D gene. The CDR3 has 13 amino acids. CDR1 and CDR2 (germline): SGHND, FRSKSL. V dropped 0 bases and J dropped 1 base, with 3 bases sitting between them. CDR3 bases read: TGTGCCAGCAGTTTAGCGCTAAACACAGAAGTCTTC. Translating it yields CASSLALNTEVF. The complete CDR3 sequence is CASSLALNTEVFF.

This clone was found a few times. Gene names are the mouse ones. From the germline J gene comes the end of the CDR3, since the read stops 1 residue before it. The gene calls are TRBV16 and TRBJ2-3; a possible D gene is TRBD1 (5 bases). V lost 2 bases to trimming and J lost 5 bases, with 8 bases between them. There are 13 residues in the CDR3. Germline assignment: CDR1 SGHSA and CDR2 FRNQAP. The CDR3 sequence is CASSLWRGETLYF. The sequenced CDR3 bases are TGTGCAAGCAGCTTATGGAGGGGAGAAACGCTGTAT.